These T cell receptor beta chains were read from a single sample in a study of metastatic and nonmetastatic thyroid tumors. TCRdb re-clonotyped the PCR reads via MiXCR. In the table there are tens of thousands of clones, less than 25% of which are singletons. The specimen was blood. These receptors originate from a female donor with papillary thyroid cancer or a benign thyroid nodule (not recorded which). Some clones in this sample may be carry-over from other donors' samples. Each CDR3 is given with its conserved first and last residue. Each record gives: D gene, J gene, clone size, V gene, CDR3 protein, CDR3 DNA. The D gene is left open where the match is weak. Clone sizes are given selectively: once, few, many, or a class where the clone is expanded.

>NA|TRBJ1-2|many|TRBV4-1
CASSQVGTDYGYTF
TGCGCCAGCAGCCAGGTTGGGACGGACTATGGCTACACCTTC
>NA|TRBJ1-3|few|TRBV6-1
CASSEIPSGNTIYF
TGTGCCAGCAGTGAAATCCCCTCTGGAAACACCATATATTTT
>NA|TRBJ2-7|many|TRBV4-1
CASSQFGGPYEQYF
TGCGCCAGCAGCCAATTCGGGGGGCCCTACGAGCAGTACTTC
>TRBD1|TRBJ2-2|many|TRBV5-1
CASAKGTGVSGELFF
TGCGCCAGCGCCAAGGGGACAGGGGTTTCCGGGGAGCTGTTTTTT
>NA|TRBJ1-1|many|TRBV15
CATSRDTSQTEAFF
TGTGCCACCAGCAGAGATACGTCTCAAACTGAAGCTTTCTTT
>NA|TRBJ2-7|few|TRBV6-2/TRBV6-3
CASSFWSPSAVQYF
TGTGCCAGCAGTTTCTGGTCTCCCTCGGCCGTGCAGTACTTC
>TRBD1|TRBJ1-3|many|TRBV5-4
CASSSNEDRVWITGNTIYF
TGTGCCAGCAGCTCAAACGAGGACAGGGTTTGGATCACTGGAAACACCATATATTTT
>NA|TRBJ1-2|many|TRBV20-1
CSASWGDGYYGYTF
TGCAGTGCTAGCTGGGGGGACGGGTACTATGGCTACACCTTC
>NA|TRBJ2-7|NA|TRBV19
CASSILRGARYEHYF
TGTGCCAGTAGTATTCTTCGGGGGGCGAGGTACGAGCATTACTTC
>NA|TRBJ2-7|many|TRBV11-3
CASSLVAGSYEQYF
TGTGCCAGCAGCTTAGTAGCAGGGTCCTACGAGCAGTACTTC
>TRBD1|TRBJ1-6|NA|TRBV9
CASSPREDRGTLHF
TGTGCCAGCAGCCCCAGGGAGGACAGGGGAACCCTCCACTTT
>NA|TRBJ1-4|NA|TRBV20-1
CSALERTGLGEKLFF
TGCAGTGCTCTAGAGAGAACAGGGTTAGGTGAAAAACTGTTTTTT
>NA|TRBJ1-5|few|TRBV28
CASSLKPGPQHF
TGTGCCAGCAGTTTAAAGCCCGGGCCCCAGCATTTT
>NA|TRBJ2-2|many|TRBV19
CASSPRGTGELFF
TGTGCCAGTAGTCCCCGGGGCACCGGGGAGCTGTTTTTT
>TRBD1|TRBJ2-3|few|TRBV28
CASSSSGTGVGTDTQYF
TGTGCCAGCAGTTCATCCGGGACAGGTGTAGGAACAGATACCCAGTATTTT
>NA|TRBJ2-6|many|TRBV5-4
CASSLGLASGANVLTF
TGTGCCAGCAGCTTGGGTCTCGCCTCTGGGGCCAACGTCCTGACTTTC
>NA|TRBJ2-7|NA|TRBV30
CASQGAGGPYQQYF
TGTGCCTCACAGGGGGCGGGAGGGCCTTACCAGCAGTACTTC
>NA|TRBJ2-1|many|TRBV20-1
CSARTGLSSYNEQFF
TGCAGTGCGAGGACTGGATTGAGCTCCTACAATGAGCAGTTCTTC
>TRBD1|TRBJ2-3|NA|TRBV6-1
CASSDPDRGTDTQYF
TGTGCCAGCAGTGACCCCGACAGGGGAACAGATACGCAGTATTTT
>NA|TRBJ1-6|many|TRBV11-2
CASSSETVSPLHF
TGTGCCAGCAGCTCGGAGACAGTTTCACCCCTCCACTTT
>NA|TRBJ2-7|NA|TRBV5-1
CASSLAPGASYEQYF
TGCGCCAGCAGCTTGGCCCCAGGGGCCTCCTACGAGCAGTACTTC
>TRBD1|TRBJ2-7|few|TRBV15
CATSRNHGTGAREQYF
TGTGCCACCAGCAGAAATCACGGGACAGGTGCACGCGAGCAGTACTTC
>NA|TRBJ2-5|few|TRBV20-1
CSARTGAPQETQYF
TGCAGTGCCCGGACGGGAGCCCCCCAAGAGACCCAGTACTTC
>NA|TRBJ2-3|few|TRBV27
CASSPLGAVEGDTQYF
TGTGCCAGCAGTCCGCTGGGGGCGGTAGAGGGAGATACGCAGTATTTT
>NA|TRBJ2-3|NA|TRBV5-1
CASSLQITDTQYF
TGCGCCAGCAGCTTACAGATCACAGATACGCAGTATTTT
>NA|TRBJ1-2|NA|TRBV28
CASNRTGLGGYTF
TGTGCCAGCAACCGGACGGGCTTAGGAGGCTACACCTTC
>NA|TRBJ1-3|medium-sized|TRBV6-1
CASSTSGFSGNTIYF
TGTGCCAGCAGTACATCGGGGTTTTCTGGAAACACCATATATTTT
>NA|TRBJ1-5|NA|TRBV6-2/TRBV6-3
CASSYYGNNQPQHF
TGTGCCAGCAGTTACTACGGTAACAATCAGCCCCAGCATTTT
>TRBD1|TRBJ2-1|many|TRBV5-1
CASRDRASVYNEQFF
TGCGCCAGCAGGGACAGGGCATCCGTTTACAATGAGCAGTTCTTC